The clone carrying this T cell receptor (beta chain) occurred once. Its target is not known. The data derive from a study of siplizumab effects on memory and regulatory T cells. Study-wide points: Apparently key alloresponse contributors, naive T cells also seemed more diverse than memory cells.

Sequencing used immunoSEQ multiplex PCR; TCRdb keeps in-frame clones, though not all of them. The sample has about 80,000 clones, 95% seen once; the top ten hold roughly 18%. Germline assignment: CDR1 SGHDN and CDR2 FVKESK. Deletions cut 3 bases from V and 4 bases from J, with 9 bases between. The CDR3 sequence is 13 residues long. The material sequenced was CD8+ T cells sorted from blood. The gene calls are TRBV14 and TRBJ2-5; a weak D match, TRBD2 (6 bases). The TCR sequence derives from a human donor in good health. For the CDR3, the DNA is TGTGCCAGCAGCCATTTGGGGGGAGAGACCCAGTACTTC. Translation: CASSHLGGETQYF. Together with reference TRBV14 and TRBJ2-5, the CDR3 gives the full variable domain: EAGVTQFPSHSVIEKGQTVTLRCDPISGHDNLYWYRRVMGKEIKFLLHFVKESKQDESGMPNNRFLAERTGGTYSTLKVQPAELEDSGVYFCASSHLGGETQYFGPGTRLLVL.